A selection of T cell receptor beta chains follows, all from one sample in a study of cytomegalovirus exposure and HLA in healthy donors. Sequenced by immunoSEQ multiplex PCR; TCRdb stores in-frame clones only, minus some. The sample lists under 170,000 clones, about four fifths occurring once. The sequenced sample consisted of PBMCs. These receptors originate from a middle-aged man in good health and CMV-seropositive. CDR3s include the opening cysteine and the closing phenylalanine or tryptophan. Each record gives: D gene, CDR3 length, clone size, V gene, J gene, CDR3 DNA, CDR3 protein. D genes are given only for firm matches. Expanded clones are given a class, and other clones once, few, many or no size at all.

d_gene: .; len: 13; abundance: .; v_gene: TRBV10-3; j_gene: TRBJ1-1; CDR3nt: TGTGCCGGTCGAGGGATGGTGAACACTGAAGCTTTCTTT; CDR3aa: CAGRGMVNTEAFF
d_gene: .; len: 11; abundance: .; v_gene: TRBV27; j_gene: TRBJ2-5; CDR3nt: TGTGCCAGCAGGGGCGCGGAGACCCAGTACTTC; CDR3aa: CASRGAETQYF
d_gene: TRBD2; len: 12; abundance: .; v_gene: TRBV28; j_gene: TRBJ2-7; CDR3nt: TGTGCCAGCAGTTTACAGCGGGGACCTCAGTACTTC; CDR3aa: CASSLQRGPQYF
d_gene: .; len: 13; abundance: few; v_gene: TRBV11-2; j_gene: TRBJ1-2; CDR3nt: TGTGCCAGCAGCCGGGGCGGGGGAAATGGCTACACCTTC; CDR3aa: CASSRGGGNGYTF
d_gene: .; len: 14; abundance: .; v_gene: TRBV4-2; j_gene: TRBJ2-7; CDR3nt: TGTGCCAGCAGCCAAGGTCTCGGGGAGATCGAGCAGTACTTC; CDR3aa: CASSQGLGEIEQYF
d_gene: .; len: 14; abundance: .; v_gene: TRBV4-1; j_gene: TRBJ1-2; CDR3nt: TGCGCCAGCAGCCAGCCCGACAGCGTTTATGGCTACACCTTC; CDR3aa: CASSQPDSVYGYTF
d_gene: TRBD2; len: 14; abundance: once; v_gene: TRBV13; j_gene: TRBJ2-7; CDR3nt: TGTGCCAGCAGCTCCAGCGGGATACACTACGAGCAGTACTTC; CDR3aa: CASSSSGIHYEQYF
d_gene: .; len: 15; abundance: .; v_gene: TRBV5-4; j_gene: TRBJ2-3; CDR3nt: TGTGCCAGCAGCTTGGCCAGGAAGAGTACAGATACGCAGTATTTT; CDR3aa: CASSLARKSTDTQYF
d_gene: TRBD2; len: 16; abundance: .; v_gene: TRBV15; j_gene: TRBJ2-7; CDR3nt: TGTGCCACCAGCGCAGCGGGACGCGCGAGGGCCTACGAGCAGTACTTC; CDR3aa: CATSAAGRARAYEQYF
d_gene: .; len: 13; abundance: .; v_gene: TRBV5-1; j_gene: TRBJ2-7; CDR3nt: TGCGCCAGCAGCTTGGTAGAGCCAGGAGAGCAGTACTTC; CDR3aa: CASSLVEPGEQYF
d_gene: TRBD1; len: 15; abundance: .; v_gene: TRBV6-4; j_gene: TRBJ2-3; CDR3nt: TGTGCCAGCAGTCGGACAGGGAGTAGCACAGATACGCAGTATTTT; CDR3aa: CASSRTGSSTDTQYF
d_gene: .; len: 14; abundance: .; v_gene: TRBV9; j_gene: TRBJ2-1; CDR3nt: TGTGCCAGCAGCGTAGGGCCACAGGGTGGTGAGCAGTTCTTC; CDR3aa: CASSVGPQGGEQFF
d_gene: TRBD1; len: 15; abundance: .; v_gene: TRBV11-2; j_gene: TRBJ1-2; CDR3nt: TGTGCCAGCAGCGTCTCCGGGACAGGGAATGGGGGCTACACCTTC; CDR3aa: CASSVSGTGNGGYTF
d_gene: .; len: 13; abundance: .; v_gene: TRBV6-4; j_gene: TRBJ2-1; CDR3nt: TGTGCCAGCAGTGCGGGCTCCTACAATGAGCAGTTCTTC; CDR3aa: CASSAGSYNEQFF
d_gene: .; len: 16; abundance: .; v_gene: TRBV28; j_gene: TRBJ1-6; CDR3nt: TGTGCCAGCAACCAGTCAGGTGGGCAGGATAATTCACCCCTCCACTTT; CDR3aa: CASNQSGGQDNSPLHF
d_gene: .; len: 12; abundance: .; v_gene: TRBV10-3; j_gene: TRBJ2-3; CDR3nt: TGTGCCATCAGTGAGAGAGGAGATACGCAGTATTTT; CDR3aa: CAISERGDTQYF
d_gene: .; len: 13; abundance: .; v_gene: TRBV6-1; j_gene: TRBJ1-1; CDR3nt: TGTGCCAGCAGTGAAGTCCCGGGGACTGAAGCTTTCTTT; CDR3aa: CASSEVPGTEAFF
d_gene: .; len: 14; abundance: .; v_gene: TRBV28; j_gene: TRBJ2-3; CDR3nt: TGTGCCAGCACCAAGGGGTTTCTAGCAGATACGCAGTATTTT; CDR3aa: CASTKGFLADTQYF
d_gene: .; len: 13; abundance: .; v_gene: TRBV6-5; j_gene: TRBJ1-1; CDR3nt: TGTGCCAGCAGTTACTCGCGGGACGATGAAGCTTTCTTT; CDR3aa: CASSYSRDDEAFF
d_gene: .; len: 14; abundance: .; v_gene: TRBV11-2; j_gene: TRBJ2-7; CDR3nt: TGTGCCAGCAGCTTAGATCGGGGAACCTACGAGCAGTACTTC; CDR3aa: CASSLDRGTYEQYF
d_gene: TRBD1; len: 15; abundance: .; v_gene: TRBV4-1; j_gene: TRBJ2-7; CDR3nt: TGCGCCAGCAGCCAAACGCAGGGGGAATGGTACGAGCAGTACTTC; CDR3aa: CASSQTQGEWYEQYF
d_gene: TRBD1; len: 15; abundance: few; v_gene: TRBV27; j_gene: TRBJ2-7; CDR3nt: TGTGCCAGCAGTCGGGGACAGGGGGAGAACTACGAGCAGTACTTC; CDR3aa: CASSRGQGENYEQYF
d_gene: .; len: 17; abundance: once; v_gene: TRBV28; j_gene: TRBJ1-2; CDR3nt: TGTGCCAGCAGTTTCCCCTACGAATGGGGGCTAAACTATGGCTACACCTTC; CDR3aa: CASSFPYEWGLNYGYTF
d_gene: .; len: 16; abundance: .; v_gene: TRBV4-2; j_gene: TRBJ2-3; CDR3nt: TGTGCCAGCAGCCAAGATGCGACCGGGGGAGTGGATACGCAGTATTTT; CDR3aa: CASSQDATGGVDTQYF
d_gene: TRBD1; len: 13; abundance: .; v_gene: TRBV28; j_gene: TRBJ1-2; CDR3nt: TGTGCCAGCAGTTACCGGGACAGGGAAGGCTACACCTTC; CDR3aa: CASSYRDREGYTF
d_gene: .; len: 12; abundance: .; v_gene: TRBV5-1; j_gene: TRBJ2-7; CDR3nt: TGCGCCAGCAGCTTGGGGCAGGGTGAGCAGTACTTC; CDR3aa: CASSLGQGEQYF
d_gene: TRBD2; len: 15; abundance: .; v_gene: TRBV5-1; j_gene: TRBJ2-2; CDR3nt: TGCGCCAGCAGCCGGGAGGGCTCGAACACCGGGGAGCTGTTTTTT; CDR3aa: CASSREGSNTGELFF
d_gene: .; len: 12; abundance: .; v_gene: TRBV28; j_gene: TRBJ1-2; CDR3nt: TGTGCCAGCACCCCTGATGCGGATGGCTACACCTTC; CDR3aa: CASTPDADGYTF
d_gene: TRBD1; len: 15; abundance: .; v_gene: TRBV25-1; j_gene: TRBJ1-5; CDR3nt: TGTGCCAGCAGACCAGGGACAGGGAGCAATCAGCCCCAGCATTTT; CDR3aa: CASRPGTGSNQPQHF
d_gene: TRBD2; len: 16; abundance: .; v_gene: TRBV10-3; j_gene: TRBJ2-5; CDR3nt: TGTGCCACCAGTGCCACTAGCGGGAGGAGGTTAGAGACCCAGTACTTC; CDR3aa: CATSATSGRRLETQYF
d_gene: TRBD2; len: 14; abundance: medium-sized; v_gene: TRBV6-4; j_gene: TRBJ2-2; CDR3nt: TGTGCCAGCAGTGGCGGGAGTAACACCGGGGAGCTGTTTTTT; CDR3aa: CASSGGSNTGELFF
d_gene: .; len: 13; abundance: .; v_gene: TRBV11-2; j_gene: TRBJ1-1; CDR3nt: TGTGCCAGCAGCCAAGGGAGAAACACTGAAGCTTTCTTT; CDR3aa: CASSQGRNTEAFF
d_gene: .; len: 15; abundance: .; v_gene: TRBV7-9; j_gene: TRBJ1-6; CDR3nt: TGTGCCAGCAGCTCCGGGACGGAGGGGAATTCACCCCTCCACTTT; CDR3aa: CASSSGTEGNSPLHF
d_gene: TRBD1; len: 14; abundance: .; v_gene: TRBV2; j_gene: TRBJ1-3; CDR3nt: TGTGCCAGCAGTGAACAAGGGGGCCAAAACACCATATATTTT; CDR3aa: CASSEQGGQNTIYF
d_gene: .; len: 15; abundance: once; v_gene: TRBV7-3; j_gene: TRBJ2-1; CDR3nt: TGTGCCAGCAGTTTCGCGGGGGCGGGGGTCAATGAGCAGTTCTTC; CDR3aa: CASSFAGAGVNEQFF
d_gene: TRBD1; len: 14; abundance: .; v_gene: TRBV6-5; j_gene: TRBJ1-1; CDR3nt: TGTGCCAGCAGTTTCCCGGACAGGAGGACTGAAGCTTTCTTT; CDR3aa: CASSFPDRRTEAFF
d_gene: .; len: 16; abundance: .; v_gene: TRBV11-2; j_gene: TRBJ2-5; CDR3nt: TGTGCCAGCAGCTTAGATTTTGCAACAGCCCAAGAGACCCAGTACTTC; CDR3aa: CASSLDFATAQETQYF
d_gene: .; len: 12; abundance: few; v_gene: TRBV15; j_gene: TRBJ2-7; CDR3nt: TGTGCCACCGCCGAGTCTCGGGGAGAGCAGTACTTC; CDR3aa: CATAESRGEQYF
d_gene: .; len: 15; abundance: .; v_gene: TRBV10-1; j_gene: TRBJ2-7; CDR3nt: TGCGCCAGCAGTCCCACTAGCCGGGTTCCCTACGAGCAGTACTTC; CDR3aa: CASSPTSRVPYEQYF
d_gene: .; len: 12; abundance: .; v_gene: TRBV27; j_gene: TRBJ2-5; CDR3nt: TGTGCCAGCAGTTTGTCGGGGGAGACCCAGTACTTC; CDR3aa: CASSLSGETQYF
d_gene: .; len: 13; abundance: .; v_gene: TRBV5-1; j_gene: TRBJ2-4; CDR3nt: TGCGCCAGCAGCTTGGATGAGGGAAACATTCAGTACTTC; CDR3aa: CASSLDEGNIQYF